This is a list of T cell receptor beta chains from one sample in a study of shared clonotypes between healthy human individuals. Clones were read by immunoSEQ multiplex PCR, and TCRdb kept only the in-frame ones, dropping some. The sample holds around 1.1 million clones; approximately 80% are singletons and the top ten take roughly 0.9%. Sequencing was performed on memory CD4+ T cells from PBMCs. The receptor source for this set is a man younger than 35 in good health. Some clones in this sample may be carry-over from other donors' samples. Each CDR3 is given with its conserved first and last residue. The D gene is left open where the match is weak. Size is omitted from some rows. Given values are once, few, many or a class for expanded clones.

few	.	TRBJ1-1	TRBV6-1	CASSRSEAFF	TGTGCCAGCAGCAGATCTGAAGCTTTCTTT
.	.	TRBJ1-1	TRBV2	CASRTSRGAFF	TGTGCCAGCAGGACATCCCGGGGAGCTTTCTTT
few	.	TRBJ2-3	TRBV7-2	CASSLGRDRTLGTDTQYF	TGTGCCAGCAGCTTGGGCCGGGACCGAACCTTAGGCACAGATACGCAGTATTTT
few	.	TRBJ2-3	TRBV2	CASSGTASTDTQYF	TGTGCCAGCAGTGGGACAGCTAGCACAGATACGCAGTATTTT
.	.	TRBJ2-2	TRBV7-8	CASSKDTHSNTGELFF	TGTGCCAGCAGCAAGGACACCCATTCGAACACCGGGGAGCTGTTTTTT
.	.	TRBJ2-3	TRBV18	CASSPSSIESADTQYF	TGTGCCAGCTCACCAAGTTCAATAGAGTCGGCAGATACGCAGTATTTT
.	.	TRBJ2-3	TRBV5-1	CASSLGPVGSTDTQYF	TGCGCCAGCAGCTTGGGACCGGTTGGGAGCACAGATACGCAGTATTTT
.	TRBD2	TRBJ2-5	TRBV19	CASSRGTSGTYETQYF	TGTGCCAGTAGTCGCGGGACTAGCGGGACCTACGAGACCCAGTACTTC
.	.	TRBJ1-2	TRBV27	CASSGHRFSYGYTF	TGTGCCAGCAGTGGCCACAGGTTCTCCTATGGCTACACCTTC
.	TRBD2	TRBJ2-5	TRBV11-3	CASSPGTSQETQYF	TGTGCCAGCAGCCCCGGGACTAGCCAAGAGACCCAGTACTTC
once	TRBD1	TRBJ2-7	TRBV10-3	CAHRGALSYEQYF	TGTGCTCACAGGGGAGCCCTCTCCTACGAGCAGTACTTC
.	.	TRBJ2-6	TRBV11-1	CASSLLLRADSGANVLTF	TGTGCCAGCAGCTTATTGTTGCGAGCTGACTCTGGGGCCAACGTCCTGACTTTC
.	TRBD2	TRBJ2-2	TRBV9	CASSVALAGNTGELFF	TGTGCCAGCAGCGTAGCTCTAGCGGGGAACACCGGGGAGCTGTTTTTT
.	.	TRBJ2-1	TRBV4-3	CASSQDAESSYNEQFF	TGCGCCAGCAGCCAAGATGCCGAAAGCTCCTACAATGAGCAGTTCTTC
.	TRBD1	TRBJ2-3	TRBV28	CASSHLWGDRGTTDTQYF	TGTGCCAGCAGCCATTTATGGGGGGACAGGGGTACGACAGATACGCAGTATTTT
few	.	TRBJ2-7	TRBV6-6	CASSQGGPYEQYF	TGTGCCAGCAGTCAGGGGGGCCCCTACGAGCAGTACTTC
.	.	TRBJ1-1	TRBV5-5	CASSLGVYSEAFF	TGTGCCAGCAGCTTAGGCGTCTACAGTGAAGCTTTCTTT
.	TRBD2	TRBJ2-3	TRBV5-1	CASSTGLTGPRGDTQYF	TGCGCCAGCAGCACGGGACTAACCGGGCCCCGAGGAGATACGCAGTATTTT
.	TRBD1	TRBJ2-5	TRBV27	CASSLGTGGETQYF	TGTGCCAGCAGCCTTGGGACAGGGGGAGAGACCCAGTACTTC
.	TRBD1	TRBJ2-5	TRBV28	CASSKDRVQETQYF	TGTGCCAGCAGCAAGGACAGGGTCCAAGAGACCCAGTACTTC
few	TRBD2	TRBJ2-1	TRBV7-2	CASSLGRGRGTGNEQFF	TGTGCCAGCAGCTTAGGTCGCGGGAGAGGTACGGGCAATGAGCAGTTCTTC
.	.	TRBJ2-6	TRBV19	CASRHPGANVLTF	TGTGCCAGTAGACATCCTGGGGCCAACGTCCTGACTTTC
.	.	TRBJ2-3	TRBV5-4	CASSLRQGGTQYF	TGTGCCAGCAGCCTCCGACAGGGAGGTACGCAGTATTTT
.	TRBD2	TRBJ2-7	TRBV18	CASSATGTSGRYEQYF	TGTGCCAGCTCGGCGACCGGGACTAGCGGGAGGTACGAGCAGTACTTC